This TCR beta chain came from a study of blood T cell repertoires in COVID-19. The data were produced by immunoSEQ multiplex PCR, yet TCRdb's version contains in-frame clones alone and is incomplete. The repertoire holds tens of thousands of clones, approximately 88% seen once, with approximately 6.8% in the top ten. Germline loops: CDR1 KGHSH, CDR2 LQKENI. The CDR3 has 15 residues. With V trimmed by 3 bases and J by 3 bases, 5 bases remained unmatched. The V call is TRBV18, the J call TRBJ1-1, with 9 bases identical to TRBD1. The sequence was collected from a woman of 80 years or more with acute or convalescent COVID-19. Sequenced input: peripheral blood. CDR3 sequence reads: CASSPRQGVDTEAFF. The CDR3 region has the DNA TGTGCCAGCTCACCCCGACAGGGGGTGGACACTGAAGCTTTCTTT.